The clone carrying this T cell receptor (beta chain) was recorded only once. Its antigen is not identified. This sample was taken from a study of radiation and T cells in renal cell carcinoma. Turning to the study itself: Nephrectomy followed 15 Gy stereotactic body radiation by 4 weeks.

Produced via immunoSEQ multiplex PCR; TCRdb's table is partial and in-frame only. This sample has 95,000 to 150,000 clones, with 81% found just once. Germline CDR1 SGDLS, CDR2 YYNGEE. CDR3 length: 12 amino acids. The germline V and J ends were trimmed by 0 bases and 5 bases, with 3 bases remaining between them. Time point of the sample: blood 2 weeks post-SBRT. Treatment described: 15 Gy SBRT to primary tumor, nephrectomy 4 weeks later. Findings of the study overall: Without pretreatment biopsies, baseline tumor clonotype presence was undetermined. From baseline, blood top tumor clonotypes peaked at 2 weeks post-radiation.

The clonotype was recovered from a man aged 45-65 years with renal cell carcinoma. The chain has TRBV9 and TRBJ2-1; no reliable D call. Here the sequenced sample was blood, taken from a patient whose treatment included radiotherapy and nephrectomy. The DNA for the CDR3 is TGTGCCAGCAGCGTAGCTGACAATGAGCAGTTCTTC. Protein product: CASSVADNEQFF.